These 15 T cell receptor beta chains came from one sample sequenced in a study of cytotoxic CD8 clonotypes in ibrutinib-treated CLL. Profiled with immunoSEQ multiplex PCR; TCRdb holds only in-frame clones, not every one. The table records about 140,000 clones, about 72% of them present only once. The sample here was PBMCs, taken after 12 months of ibrutinib treatment. All receptors come from a human donor with chronic lymphocytic leukemia.

DNA for the CDR3: TGTGCCAGCGAGGACAGACGCAATCAGCCCCAGCATTTT. Its protein product is CASEDRRNQPQHF. The V and J genes are TRBV28 and TRBJ1-5, with D tentatively TRBD1 (6 bases). V was cut by 8 bases and J by 2 bases, with 10 bases left in between. This CDR3 contains 13 residues. Germline lookup yields CDR1 MDHEN and CDR2 SYDVKM.

The rearrangement uses TRBV5-8 and TRBJ1-4, with D maybe TRBD1 (6 bases). The CDR3 runs 16 residues. Trimming stripped 0 bases from V and 0 bases from J, with 9 bases between. Per germline, CDR1 SGHTS and CDR2 YDEGEE. As DNA, the CDR3 is TGTGCCAGCAGCTTGGCTGACAGGTCAACTAATGAAAAACTGTTTTTT. Translating gives CASSLADRSTNEKLFF.

V usage is TRBV18 and J usage is TRBJ1-5; TRBD1 aligns across 12 bases. The CDR3 loop spans 16 amino acids. The V segment lost 1 base and the J segment 7 bases; nucleotides outside the gene matches: 5. Germline lookup yields CDR1 KGHSH and CDR2 LQKENI. DNA of the CDR3: TGTGCCAGCTCACCACAGGGACAGGGGGCATGGCAGCCCCAGCATTTT. Its translation is CASSPQGQGAWQPQHF.

The V gene is TRBV5-6, the J gene TRBJ1-2, with a possible D match to TRBD1 (5 bases). V was trimmed by 4 bases and J by 3 bases, leaving 16 bases between them. The CDR3 covers 15 residues. From germline, CDR1 is SGHDT and CDR2 YYEEEE. The CDR3 coding sequence is TGTGCCAGCAGCCCTGGGGCTTCTAAACACTATGGCTACACCTTC. Its translation: CASSPGASKHYGYTF.

Only one count was recorded for this clone. The chain uses TRBV5-6 and TRBJ2-5; D may be TRBD2 (5 bases). This CDR3 comprises 11 residues. The V end lost 2 bases, the J end lost 8 bases, and 7 bases lay between the germline ends. Germline V CDR1 and CDR2: SGHDT, YYEEEE. The CDR3 here is CASSFGETQYF. In DNA form, the CDR3 reads TGTGCCAGCAGCTTCGGGGAAACCCAGTACTTC. Using reference TRBV5-6 and TRBJ2-5 for the parts outside the CDR3, the full variable domain is DAGVTQSPTHLIKTRGQQVTLRCSPKSGHDTVSWYQQALGQGPQFIFQYYEEEERQRGNFPDRFSGHQFPNYSSELNVNALLLGDSALYLCASSFGETQYFGPGTRLLVL.

This clone was observed a few times. The J gene is TRBJ1-5, the V gene TRBV19, with D unclear. Trimming stripped 5 bases from V and 9 bases from J, with 14 bases between. The germline V gene has CDR1 LNHDA and CDR2 SQIVND (reference sequence). This CDR3 has 13 amino acids. The CDR3 loop is CASSPAAGGPQHF. CDR3 nucleotides: TGTGCCAGTAGTCCTGCCGCGGGAGGGCCCCAGCATTTT.

The chain uses TRBV11-3 and TRBJ2-3; a possible D gene is TRBD2 (5 bases). Trimming took off 3 bases at V and 2 bases at J, with 9 bases between the two ends. The germline V gene has CDR1 SGHNT and CDR2 YENEEA. The CDR3 contains 14 residues. Here the CDR3 reads CASSLGVDTDTQYF. In nucleotides, the CDR3 is TGTGCCAGCAGCTTGGGAGTGGACACAGATACGCAGTATTTT.

This chain links TRBV7-9 with TRBJ2-1, with TRBD2 matching over 9 bases. This CDR3 is built from 17 residues. CDR1 and CDR2 (germline): SEHNR, FQNEAQ (reference sequence). The V gene end was trimmed by 3 bases and the J gene end by 0 bases; junction bases not matched to a gene: 6. The CDR3 loop is CASSFRVSGSSYNEQFF. The CDR3 DNA reads TGTGCCAGCAGCTTCCGGGTTAGCGGGAGCTCCTACAATGAGCAGTTCTTC.

This clone showed up just once. The chain links TRBV5-4 to TRBJ1-4; 7 positions match TRBD1. This CDR3 is 15 amino acids long. The J segment lost 8 bases and the V segment lost 0 bases, leaving 7 bases of the junction unmatched. Germline V lookup: CDR1 SGHNT, CDR2 YYREEE (reference sequence). The CDR3 DNA sequence: TGTGCCAGCAGCTTGGAAGTGACAGGGCGAGAAAAACTGTTTTTT. Protein sequence: CASSLEVTGREKLFF. Supplemented by reference TRBV5-4 and TRBJ1-4, the full variable domain reads ETGVTQSPTHLIKTRGQQVTLRCSSQSGHNTVSWYQQALGQGPQFIFQYYREEENGRGNFPPRFSGLQFPNYSSELNVNALELDDSALYLCASSLEVTGREKLFFGSGTQLSVL.

The V and J genes are TRBV5-1 and TRBJ1-6; 7 nucleotides agree with TRBD1. The CDR3 has 13 residues. J gave up 13 bases and V 2 bases, and 6 bases lay outside the gene matches. In germline, CDR1 is SGHRS, CDR2 YFSETQ. DNA for the CDR3: TGCGCCAGCAGCTTACAGGGGCTGGTTCCCCTCCACTTT. Its translation: CASSLQGLVPLHF.

This clone was counted once. The chain joins TRBV19 to TRBJ2-6; D is ambiguous. V lost 7 bases, J lost 0 bases, and 7 bases lay in between. Germline V CDR1 and CDR2: LNHDA, SQIVND (reference sequence). The CDR3 sequence is 14 residues long. The CDR3 sequence: CASTGRSGANVLTF. CDR3 in DNA: TGTGCCAGTACCGGTCGCTCTGGGGCCAACGTCCTGACTTTC.

The chain has TRBV6-5 and TRBJ2-7; D is perhaps TRBD1 (6 bases). V was pared by 0 bases and J by 3 bases, with 12 bases between. The CDR3 has 15 amino acids. Germline loops: CDR1 MNHEY, CDR2 SVGAGI. The CDR3 is CASSYSSGHLYEQYF. For the CDR3, the DNA is TGTGCCAGCAGTTACTCCTCGGGACATCTCTACGAGCAGTACTTC.

This rearrangement joins TRBV4-2 to TRBJ1-5; D is possibly TRBD1 (6 bases). The CDR3 has 15 amino acids. Germline values: CDR1 LGHNA, CDR2 YNFKEQ. V was pared by 0 bases and J by 3 bases, with 9 bases between. CDR3 in DNA: TGTGCCAGCAGCCAAGAGGGGGCGGCCAATCAGCCCCAGCATTTT. Residues: CASSQEGAANQPQHF.

This clone was seen just once. The chain joins TRBV7-2 to TRBJ1-3; possible D gene TRBD1, 6 bases. Deletions cut 5 bases from V and 6 bases from J, with 8 bases between. This CDR3 is 12 amino acids long. The germline V gene encodes CDR1 SGHTA and CDR2 FQGNSA. The CDR3 DNA follows: TGTGCCAGCAGCCCAGGGGTAAACACCATATATTTT. This gives the protein CASSPGVNTIYF.

This clone was picked up a small number of times. The chain joins TRBV4-2 to TRBJ2-4; the D gene is possibly TRBD1 (6 bases). CDR3 length: 17 amino acids. Germline V CDR1 and CDR2: LGHNA, YNFKEQ. Between the trimmed V and J ends, which lost 1 base and 0 bases, there was a span of 13 bases. DNA for the CDR3: TGTGCCAGCAGCCAAGGACAGGACAGATTAGCCAAAAACATTCAGTACTTC. Its translation: CASSQGQDRLAKNIQYF.